These 32 T cell receptor beta chains came from one sample sequenced in a study of cytomegalovirus exposure and HLA in healthy donors. The PCR employed 60 Vbeta primers together with 13 Jbeta primers. Generated by immunoSEQ multiplex PCR, the TCRdb table keeps only in-frame clones and is missing some. The repertoire consists of around 170,000 clones, with about 85% occurring once and the leading ten covering 3.5% to 4%. Material: PBMCs. The receptors come from a man in his forties or fifties in good health and CMV-seronegative.

CDR3 loop: CASSLEAGLAETQYF. CDR3 bases: TGTGCCAGCAGCCTTGAGGCGGGCCTTGCGGAGACCCAGTACTTC. The rearrangement uses TRBV11-2 and TRBJ2-5; D possibly corresponds to TRBD2 (5 bases). CDR1 is SGHAT, CDR2 FQNNGV, per germline. The CDR3 loop spans 15 amino acids. Trimming pared 5 bases from V and 5 bases from J, leaving 18 bases between.

Written as DNA, the CDR3 is TGTGCCAGTAGAAGGAGGGACTCGAACACCGGGGAGCTGTTTTTT. It is translated as CASRRRDSNTGELFF. The chain couples TRBV2 to TRBJ2-2; D may be TRBD2 (6 bases). V was cut by 9 bases and J by 0 bases, with 14 bases left in between. The CDR3 has 15 amino acids. Germline values: CDR1 SNHLY, CDR2 FYNNEI.

The chain couples TRBV5-1 to TRBJ2-2; the D gene is possibly TRBD1 (5 bases). The CDR3 has 15 residues. V lost 4 bases, J lost 2 bases, and 12 bases lay in between. Per germline, CDR1 SGHRS and CDR2 YFSETQ. The DNA for the CDR3 is TGCGCCAGCAGCATCGGACACCCTAACACCGGGGAGCTGTTTTTT. Residues: CASSIGHPNTGELFF.

The chain joins TRBV4-3 to TRBJ2-3; 11 bases agree with TRBD2. Germline V gene data show CDR1 as LGHNA and CDR2 as YSLEER. The J segment lost 4 bases and the V segment lost 4 bases, leaving 4 bases of the junction unmatched. This CDR3 spans 15 amino acids. The CDR3 loop reads CASSRSGGAADTQYF. CDR3 DNA: TGCGCCAGCAGCCGTAGCGGGGGGGCAGCAGATACGCAGTATTTT.

The chain combines TRBV7-6 with TRBJ2-7; D ambiguous. The CDR3 extends over 13 amino acids. Per the germline V gene, CDR1 is SGHVS and CDR2 is FNYEAQ. V gave up 1 base and J gave up 4 bases, with 8 bases separating them. CDR3 sequence (DNA): TGTGCCAGCAGCTTAGGTGGCCCGTACGAGCAGTACTTC. Its translation is CASSLGGPYEQYF.

The chain couples TRBV18 to TRBJ1-3; the D gene is possibly TRBD1 (6 bases). CDR1 is KGHSH, CDR2 LQKENI, per germline. The CDR3 runs to 17 residues. Trimming removed 3 bases at V and 0 bases at J, with 15 bases between. This chain's CDR3 is CASSPTQGLSSGNTIYF. The CDR3 DNA is TGTGCCAGCTCACCTACGCAGGGGCTCAGCTCTGGAAACACCATATATTTT.

The gene calls are TRBV5-1 and TRBJ2-2; D is perhaps TRBD1 (6 bases). The CDR3 loop spans 15 amino acids. V dropped 4 bases and J dropped 0 bases, with 10 bases sitting between them. Per the germline V gene, CDR1 is SGHRS and CDR2 is YFSETQ. The CDR3 protein is CASSTGQTNTGELFF. The CDR3 DNA follows: TGCGCCAGCAGCACCGGACAGACGAACACCGGGGAGCTGTTTTTT.

The V gene is TRBV27, the J gene TRBJ2-3, with D possibly TRBD1 on 6 matching bases. The CDR3 loop spans 16 amino acids. Trimming left V 0 bases short and J 3 bases short, with 13 bases between. Germline CDR1 is MNHEY and CDR2 is SMNVEV (reference sequence). As DNA, the CDR3 is TGTGCCAGCAGTTTATCGGGGGCGCTGAGGACAGATACGCAGTATTTT. Protein product: CASSLSGALRTDTQYF.

The chain employs TRBV27 and TRBJ2-3; 10 positions agree with TRBD1. The CDR3 totals 14 residues. From germline, CDR1 is MNHEY and CDR2 SMNVEV (reference sequence). V lost 5 bases and J lost 6; bases outside the gene matches: 5. The CDR3 loop reads CASSGTGAGDTQYF. CDR3 DNA: TGTGCCAGCAGTGGGACAGGGGCAGGGGATACGCAGTATTTT.

The chain is built from TRBV19 and TRBJ1-4, with D maybe TRBD1 (5 bases). The germline V gene encodes CDR1 LNHDA and CDR2 SQIVND (reference sequence). V was cut by 4 bases and J by 8 bases, with 14 bases left in between. This CDR3 has 14 residues. The CDR3: CASSTQGLREKLFF. The CDR3 nucleotides read TGTGCCAGTAGTACGCAGGGACTACGGGAAAAACTGTTTTTT.

The rearrangement links TRBV21-1 to TRBJ2-3; TRBD2, the table's D call, lacks a check against the DNA. TRBV21-1 counts as a pseudogene. The CDR3 is made up of 16 amino acids. CDR3 sequence (DNA): TGTGCCAGCAGCAAAGGGCTAGCGGGGAGCACAGATACGCAGTATTTT. Translation gives CASSKGLAGSTDTQYF.

The gene calls are TRBV7-2 and TRBJ1-2; 9 positions agree with TRBD1. The CDR3 spans 15 residues. Unmatched junction bases numbered 6, after V lost 6 bases and J lost 1 base. The germline V gene has CDR1 SGHTA and CDR2 FQGNSA. The CDR3: CASRAPGQGNYGYTF. In DNA form, the CDR3 reads TGTGCCAGCAGAGCCCCGGGACAGGGTAACTATGGCTACACCTTC.

The chain has TRBV4-1 and TRBJ1-2, with D tentatively TRBD1 (6 bases). The V and J ends lost 1 base and 4 bases respectively, with 10 bases between them. Per the germline V gene, CDR1 is MGHRA and CDR2 is YSYEKL. CDR3 size: 14 residues. DNA for the CDR3: TGCGCCAGCAGCCAAGTCCGGACAGTCTATGGCTACACCTTC. Translating gives CASSQVRTVYGYTF.

This clone showed up just once. The CDR3 loop reads CASSPGSAGGDTIYF. CDR3 bases: TGTGCCAGCAGCCCGGGGAGTGCCGGGGGGGACACCATATATTTT. The V and J genes are TRBV11-3 and TRBJ1-3, with a tentative D call TRBD1 (5 bases). Germline loops: CDR1 SGHNT, CDR2 YENEEA. CDR3 length: 15 residues. Trimming removed 5 bases at V and 8 bases at J, with 19 bases between.

The chain uses TRBV7-6 and TRBJ2-7; D is perhaps TRBD2 (6 bases). V lost 5 bases and J 4 bases, leaving 12 bases between the germline ends. Germline CDR1 SGHVS, CDR2 FNYEAQ. The CDR3 extends over 13 amino acids. CDR3 sequence reads: CASSASGGYEQYF. CDR3 bases: TGTGCCAGCAGCGCCTCAGGAGGGTACGAGCAGTACTTC.

V is TRBV10-3 and J is TRBJ2-4, with 9 bases that match TRBD1. Germline CDR1 and CDR2: ENHRY and SYGVKD. CDR3 size: 14 residues. V shed 6 bases, J shed 8 bases, and the junction held 8 bases outside the gene matches. The CDR3 DNA reads TGTGCCATCAGAAAGGGACAGGGAGGTGACATTCAGTACTTC. Amino acids: CAIRKGQGGDIQYF.

The chain has TRBV6-5 and TRBJ2-5; 10 nucleotides match TRBD2. The J call could be wrong; TRBJ2-7 is a better fit for the DNA end. Germline V gene data show CDR1 as MNHEY and CDR2 as SVGAGI. The CDR3 consists of 15 residues. The CDR3 DNA is TGTGCCAGCAGAATTTTAGCGGGGGGCTCCTACGAGCAGTACTTC. It encodes CASRILAGGSYEQYF.

This chain joins TRBV7-8 and TRBJ2-1, with 13 positions matching TRBD2. V lost 4 bases, J lost 4 bases, and 1 base stayed unmatched. The V gene's germline CDR1 is SGHVS and CDR2 FQNEAQ. The CDR3 is 15 residues long. CDR3 in DNA: TGTGCCAGCAGCTCGACTAGCGGGGGGTACAATGAGCAGTTCTTC. It codes for CASSSTSGGYNEQFF.

V usage is TRBV2 and J usage is TRBJ1-5, with 8 bases identical to TRBD1. CDR1 SNHLY and CDR2 FYNNEI come from the germline V gene. The V gene end was trimmed by 5 bases and the J gene end by 4 bases; junction bases not matched to a gene: 10. The CDR3 totals 16 residues. CDR3: CASSSRRDRQNQPQHF. The CDR3 nucleotides read TGTGCCAGCAGTTCTCGCCGGGACAGGCAAAATCAGCCCCAGCATTTT.

The CDR3 sequence is CASSLSGRGADIQYF. The CDR3 coding sequence is TGTGCCAGCAGCCTTAGTGGCAGGGGCGCAGACATTCAGTACTTC. The chain carries TRBV9 and TRBJ2-4, with TRBD1 as a possible D gene (6 bases). The CDR3 sequence is 15 residues long. The V end lost 4 bases, the J end lost 8 bases, and 19 bases lay between the germline ends. Germline CDR1 SGDLS, CDR2 YYNGEE.

This clone appeared once. CDR3 DNA: TGTGCCATCAGTGAGACAGGCACTAACTATGGCTACACCTTC. Its protein is CAISETGTNYGYTF. The chain combines TRBV10-3 with TRBJ1-2; D may be TRBD1 (5 bases). V shed 2 bases and J shed 0 bases, with 7 bases lying between them. This CDR3 spans 14 amino acids. Germline CDR1 and CDR2: ENHRY and SYGVKD.

The CDR3, as DNA: TGTGCCAGCAGCTACCGTGTCGCCGGCAATGAGCAGTTCTTC. It codes for CASSYRVAGNEQFF. The chain joins TRBV5-6 to TRBJ2-1; D is undetermined. Germline-derived CDR1 and CDR2 are SGHDT and YYEEEE. This CDR3 is built from 14 residues. The V gene lost 3 bases and the J gene lost 6 bases, with 13 bases spanning the gap.

This chain joins TRBV6-5 and TRBJ2-1; 7 bases map to TRBD1. V gave up 5 bases and J gave up 3 bases; unmatched junction bases: 4. CDR1 and CDR2 (germline): MNHEY, SVGAGI. This CDR3 contains 14 residues. The CDR3 DNA sequence: TGTGCCAGCAGTAGGCCAGGGGGCTACAATGAGCAGTTCTTC. Protein product: CASSRPGGYNEQFF.

In its sample, this clone was seen once. V gene TRBV18 combines with J gene TRBJ1-3; TRBD1 matches at 7 bases. With V trimmed by 3 bases and J by 4 bases, 9 bases remained unmatched. Germline values: CDR1 KGHSH, CDR2 LQKENI. The CDR3 length is 16 residues. For the CDR3, the DNA is TGTGCCAGCTCACCTACGACAGGGTCCTTCGGAAACACCATATATTTT. Amino acid sequence: CASSPTTGSFGNTIYF.

This chain joins TRBV19 and TRBJ1-4; 7 bases match TRBD1. V shed 7 bases and J 5 bases; nucleotides not matched to a gene: 10. The CDR3 extends over 15 amino acids. Germline V gene lookup returns CDR1 LNHDA and CDR2 SQIVND (reference sequence). The CDR3 reads CASTQGQIGNEKLFF. The CDR3 DNA reads as TGTGCCAGTACCCAGGGACAGATAGGGAATGAAAAACTGTTTTTT.

The chain is built from TRBV2 and TRBJ1-1; 7 bases fit TRBD1. The CDR3 totals 15 residues. The germline V gene encodes CDR1 SNHLY and CDR2 FYNNEI. V trimming: 5 bases; J trimming: 4 bases; junction bases outside the gene matches: 10. The chain's CDR3 is CASSPTEGASTEAFF. In DNA, the CDR3 is TGTGCCAGCAGTCCGACGGAGGGGGCGAGCACTGAAGCTTTCTTT.

This sequence joins TRBV19 and TRBJ2-1, with 12 bases that match TRBD2. Germline V gene sequence: CDR1 LNHDA, CDR2 SQIVND (reference sequence). J lost 0 bases, V lost 5 bases, and 5 bases had no gene match. CDR3 length: 17 residues. DNA of the CDR3: TGTGCCAGTAGTCCGACTAGCGGGGGCTTCTCCTACAATGAGCAGTTCTTC. Amino acid sequence: CASSPTSGGFSYNEQFF. Full variable domain (outside the CDR3, taken from reference TRBV19 and TRBJ2-1): DGGITQSPKYLFRKEGQNVTLSCEQNLNHDAMYWYRQDPGQGLRLIYYSQIVNDFQKGDIAEGYSVSREKKESFPLTVTSAQKNPTAFYLCASSPTSGGFSYNEQFFGPGTRLTVL.

This chain uses TRBV5-6 with TRBJ1-2; D uncertain. Germline loops: CDR1 SGHDT, CDR2 YYEEEE. V was trimmed by 3 bases and J by 6 bases, leaving 15 bases between them. This CDR3 has 14 residues. CDR3 sequence: CASSYIGKFDGYTF. CDR3 nucleotides: TGTGCCAGCAGCTATATCGGGAAGTTCGATGGCTACACCTTC.

Concerning this clone: At one end the junction does not follow the germline gene, possibly because of a read error. The chain links TRBV7-9 to TRBJ2-1; 9 bases map to TRBD2. CDR1 is SEHNR, CDR2 FQNEAQ, per germline (reference sequence). This CDR3 is built from 17 residues. The chain's CDR3 is CSSSLNPLAGLYNEQFF. CDR3 in DNA: TGTTCCAGCAGCTTAAATCCACTAGCGGGCCTCTACAATGAGCAGTTCTTC.

The chain uses TRBV6-5 and TRBJ1-1; D is unclear. V lost 8 bases to trimming and J lost 2 bases, with 12 bases between them. Germline values: CDR1 MNHEY, CDR2 SVGAGI. The CDR3 length is 13 residues. CDR3 sequence: CASQRYVNTEAFF. The CDR3 nucleotides are TGTGCCAGCCAGCGGTACGTCAACACTGAAGCTTTCTTT.

The V call is TRBV29-1, the J call TRBJ1-1; no clear D. This CDR3 is 11 amino acids long. Trimming took 3 bases from V and 4 from J, leaving 6 bases between them. Germline CDR1 is SQVTM and CDR2 is ANQGSEA. CDR3 region: CSVEFRTEAFF. The CDR3, as DNA: TGCAGCGTTGAGTTCCGCACTGAAGCTTTCTTT.

V and J are TRBV7-9 and TRBJ1-4; 7 nucleotides match TRBD1. Germline V gives CDR1 SEHNR, CDR2 FQNEAQ (reference sequence). The ends lost 5 bases at V and 7 bases at J; junction bases unmatched: 10. This CDR3 has 15 residues. The chain's CDR3 is CASSPGQATGEKLFF. The CDR3 DNA sequence: TGTGCCAGCAGCCCTGGACAGGCTACGGGTGAAAAACTGTTTTTT.